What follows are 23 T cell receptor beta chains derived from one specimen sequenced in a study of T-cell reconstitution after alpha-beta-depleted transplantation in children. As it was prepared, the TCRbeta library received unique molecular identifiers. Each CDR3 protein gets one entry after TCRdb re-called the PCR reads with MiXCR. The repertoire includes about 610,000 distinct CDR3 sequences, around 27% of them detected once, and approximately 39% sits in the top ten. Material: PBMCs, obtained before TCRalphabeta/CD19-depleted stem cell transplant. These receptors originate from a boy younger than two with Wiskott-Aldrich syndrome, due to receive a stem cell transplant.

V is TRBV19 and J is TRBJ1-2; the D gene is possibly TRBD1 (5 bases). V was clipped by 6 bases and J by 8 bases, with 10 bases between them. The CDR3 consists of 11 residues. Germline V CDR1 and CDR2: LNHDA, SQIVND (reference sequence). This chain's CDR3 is CASRQGEGYTF. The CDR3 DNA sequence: TGTGCCAGTAGGCAGGGAGAAGGCTACACCTTC.

The DNA for the CDR3 is TGTGCCAGCTCTCCTACAGGGATTCGAGATACGCAGTATTTT. It yields the protein CASSPTGIRDTQYF. V gene TRBV18 combines with J gene TRBJ2-3; D might be TRBD1 (6 bases). Trimming took 6 bases from V and 5 from J, leaving 15 bases between them. Per the germline V gene, CDR1 is KGHSH and CDR2 is LQKENI. The CDR3 runs to 14 residues.

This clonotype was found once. CDR3 amino acids: CASSLWGPWEISPYNEQFF. CDR3 sequence (DNA): TGCGCCAGCAGCTTGTGGGGACCCTGGGAGATTAGCCCCTACAATGAGCAGTTCTTC. The chain joins TRBV5-1 to TRBJ2-1, with D possibly being TRBD1 or TRBD2 (5 bases each). The ends were cut back, 1 base at V and 2 bases at J, with 22 bases in the middle. CDR1 and CDR2 (germline): SGHRS, YFSETQ. The CDR3 has 19 residues.

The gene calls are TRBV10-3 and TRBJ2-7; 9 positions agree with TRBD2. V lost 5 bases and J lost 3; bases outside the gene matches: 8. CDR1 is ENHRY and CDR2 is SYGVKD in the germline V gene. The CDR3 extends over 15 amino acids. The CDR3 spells CAISNRLAGNYEQYF. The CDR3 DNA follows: TGTGCCATCAGTAATCGTCTAGCGGGGAACTACGAGCAGTACTTC.

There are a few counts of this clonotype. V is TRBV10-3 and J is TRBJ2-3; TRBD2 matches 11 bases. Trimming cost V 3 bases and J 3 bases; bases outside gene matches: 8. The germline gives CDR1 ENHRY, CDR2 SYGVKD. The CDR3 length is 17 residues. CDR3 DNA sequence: TGTGCCATCAGTGATTCTACACTAGCGGGAGTTACAGATACGCAGTATTTT. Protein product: CAISDSTLAGVTDTQYF.

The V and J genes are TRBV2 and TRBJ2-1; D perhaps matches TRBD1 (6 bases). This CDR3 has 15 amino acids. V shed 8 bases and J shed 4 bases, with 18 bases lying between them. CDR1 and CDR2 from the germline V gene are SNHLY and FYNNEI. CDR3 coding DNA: TGTGCCAGCCGTGTGAGAGGGGGTCAATACAATGAGCAGTTCTTC. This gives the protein CASRVRGGQYNEQFF.

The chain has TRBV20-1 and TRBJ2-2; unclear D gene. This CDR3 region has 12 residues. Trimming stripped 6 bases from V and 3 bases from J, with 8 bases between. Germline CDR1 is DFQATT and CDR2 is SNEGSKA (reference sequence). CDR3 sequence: CSALGHTGELFF. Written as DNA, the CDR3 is TGCAGTGCCCTCGGACACACCGGGGAGCTGTTTTTT.

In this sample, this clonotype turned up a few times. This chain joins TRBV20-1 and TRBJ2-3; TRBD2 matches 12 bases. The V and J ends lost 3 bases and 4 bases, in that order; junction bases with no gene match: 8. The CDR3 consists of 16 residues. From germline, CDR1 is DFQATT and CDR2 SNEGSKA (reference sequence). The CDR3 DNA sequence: TGCAGTGCTAGGGGGGTTAGACTAGCGGGAGCAGATACGCAGTATTTT. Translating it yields CSARGVRLAGADTQYF.

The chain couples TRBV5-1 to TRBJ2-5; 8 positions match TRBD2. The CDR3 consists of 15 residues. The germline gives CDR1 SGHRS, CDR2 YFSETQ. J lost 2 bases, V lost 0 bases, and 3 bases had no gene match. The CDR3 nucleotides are TGCGCCAGCAGCTTGGACTCTAGCGGGCAAGAGACCCAGTACTTC. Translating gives CASSLDSSGQETQYF.

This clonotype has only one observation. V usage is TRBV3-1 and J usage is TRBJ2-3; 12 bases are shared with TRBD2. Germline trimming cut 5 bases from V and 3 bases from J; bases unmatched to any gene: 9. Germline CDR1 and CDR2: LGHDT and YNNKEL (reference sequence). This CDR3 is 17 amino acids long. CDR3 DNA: TGTGCCAGCAGCAAAGTCGGACTAGCGGGAAGGACAGATACGCAGTATTTT. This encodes CASSKVGLAGRTDTQYF.

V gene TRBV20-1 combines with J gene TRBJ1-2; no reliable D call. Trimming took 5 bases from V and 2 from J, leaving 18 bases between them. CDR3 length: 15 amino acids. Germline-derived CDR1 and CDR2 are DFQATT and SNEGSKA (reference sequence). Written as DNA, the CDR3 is TGCAGTGCTCCAGACCGCTCACAACCCAACTATGGCTACACCTTC. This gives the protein CSAPDRSQPNYGYTF.

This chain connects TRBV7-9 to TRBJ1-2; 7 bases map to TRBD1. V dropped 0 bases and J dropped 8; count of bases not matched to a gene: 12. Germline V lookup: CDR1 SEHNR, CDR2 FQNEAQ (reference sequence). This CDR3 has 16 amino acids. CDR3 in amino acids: CASSLASGTATRGYTF. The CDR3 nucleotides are TGTGCCAGCAGCTTAGCATCCGGGACAGCAACCCGGGGCTACACCTTC.

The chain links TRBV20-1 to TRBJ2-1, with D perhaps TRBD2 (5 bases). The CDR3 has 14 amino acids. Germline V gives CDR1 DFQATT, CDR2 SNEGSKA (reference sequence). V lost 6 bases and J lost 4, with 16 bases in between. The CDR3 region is CSASGGPLYNEQFF. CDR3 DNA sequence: TGCAGTGCCTCAGGAGGCCCCTTATACAATGAGCAGTTCTTC.

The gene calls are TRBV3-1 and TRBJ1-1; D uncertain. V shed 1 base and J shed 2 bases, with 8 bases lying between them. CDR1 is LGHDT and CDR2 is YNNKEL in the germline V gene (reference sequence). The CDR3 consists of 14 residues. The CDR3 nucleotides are TGTGCCAGCAGCCAAGGCCCGGGCAACACTGAAGCTTTCTTT. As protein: CASSQGPGNTEAFF.

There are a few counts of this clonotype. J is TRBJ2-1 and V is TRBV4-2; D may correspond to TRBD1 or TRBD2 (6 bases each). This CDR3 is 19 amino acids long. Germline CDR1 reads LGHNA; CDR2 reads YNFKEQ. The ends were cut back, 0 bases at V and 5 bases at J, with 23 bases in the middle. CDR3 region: CASSQDPALGGSPHNEQFF. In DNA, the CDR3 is TGTGCCAGCAGCCAAGATCCGGCCCTAGGGGGGAGCCCCCACAATGAGCAGTTCTTC.

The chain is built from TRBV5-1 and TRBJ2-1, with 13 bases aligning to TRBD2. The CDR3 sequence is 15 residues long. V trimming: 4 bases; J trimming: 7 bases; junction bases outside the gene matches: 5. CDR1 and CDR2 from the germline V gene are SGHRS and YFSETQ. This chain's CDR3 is CASSLGLAGQNEQFF. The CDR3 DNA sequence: TGCGCCAGCAGCCTGGGACTAGCGGGACAGAATGAGCAGTTCTTC. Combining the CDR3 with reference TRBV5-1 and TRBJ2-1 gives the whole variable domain KAGVTQTPRYLIKTRGQQVTLSCSPISGHRSVSWYQQTPGQGLQFLFEYFSETQRNKGNFPGRFSGRQFSNSRSEMNVSTLELGDSALYLCASSLGLAGQNEQFFGPGTRLTVL.

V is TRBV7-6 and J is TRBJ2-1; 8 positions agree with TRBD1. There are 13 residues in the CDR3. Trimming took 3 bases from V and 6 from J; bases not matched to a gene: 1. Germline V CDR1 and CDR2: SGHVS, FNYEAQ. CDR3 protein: CASSLDRVNEQFF. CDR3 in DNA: TGTGCCAGCAGCTTGGACAGGGTCAATGAGCAGTTCTTC.

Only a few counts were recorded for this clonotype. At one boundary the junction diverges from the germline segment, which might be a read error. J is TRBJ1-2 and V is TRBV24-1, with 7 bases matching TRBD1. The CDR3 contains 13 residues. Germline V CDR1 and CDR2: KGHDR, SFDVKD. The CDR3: CATSESPGGGYIF. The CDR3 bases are TGTGCCACCAGTGAATCTCCAGGGGGTGGCTACATCTTC.

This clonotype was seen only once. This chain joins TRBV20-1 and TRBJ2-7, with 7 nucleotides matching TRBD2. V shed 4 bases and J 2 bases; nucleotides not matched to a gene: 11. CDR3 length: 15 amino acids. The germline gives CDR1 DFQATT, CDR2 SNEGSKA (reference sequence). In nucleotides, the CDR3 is TGCAGTGCTAAAGGAGGCGGGAGATGGGCCTACGAGCAGTACTTC. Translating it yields CSAKGGGRWAYEQYF.

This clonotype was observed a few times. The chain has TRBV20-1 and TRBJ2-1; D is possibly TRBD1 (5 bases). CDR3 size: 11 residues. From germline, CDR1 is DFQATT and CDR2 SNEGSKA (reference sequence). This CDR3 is CKGQRYNEQFF. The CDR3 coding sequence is TGCAAGGGGCAACGGTACAATGAGCAGTTCTTC.

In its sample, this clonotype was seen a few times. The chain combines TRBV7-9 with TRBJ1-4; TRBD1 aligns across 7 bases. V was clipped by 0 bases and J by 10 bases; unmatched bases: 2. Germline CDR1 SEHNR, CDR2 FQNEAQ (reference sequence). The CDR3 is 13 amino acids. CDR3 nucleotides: TGTGCCAGCAGCTTAGCAGCAGGGGGAAAACTGTTTTTT. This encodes CASSLAAGGKLFF.

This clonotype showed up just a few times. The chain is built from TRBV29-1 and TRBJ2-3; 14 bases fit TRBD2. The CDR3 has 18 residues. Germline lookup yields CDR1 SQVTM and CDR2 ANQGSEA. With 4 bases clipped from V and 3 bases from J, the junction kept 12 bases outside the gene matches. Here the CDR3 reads CSVVGRLAGGDRTDTQYF. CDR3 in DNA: TGCAGCGTTGTAGGTCGACTAGCGGGAGGGGATCGTACAGATACGCAGTATTTT.

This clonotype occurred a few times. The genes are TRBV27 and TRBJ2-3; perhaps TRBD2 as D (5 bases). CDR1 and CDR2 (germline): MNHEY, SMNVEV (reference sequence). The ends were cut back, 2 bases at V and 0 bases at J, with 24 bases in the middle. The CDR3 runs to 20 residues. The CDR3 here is CASSLGGHGRGPISTDTQYF. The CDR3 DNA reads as TGTGCCAGCAGTTTAGGAGGTCATGGGAGAGGCCCGATAAGCACAGATACGCAGTATTTT.